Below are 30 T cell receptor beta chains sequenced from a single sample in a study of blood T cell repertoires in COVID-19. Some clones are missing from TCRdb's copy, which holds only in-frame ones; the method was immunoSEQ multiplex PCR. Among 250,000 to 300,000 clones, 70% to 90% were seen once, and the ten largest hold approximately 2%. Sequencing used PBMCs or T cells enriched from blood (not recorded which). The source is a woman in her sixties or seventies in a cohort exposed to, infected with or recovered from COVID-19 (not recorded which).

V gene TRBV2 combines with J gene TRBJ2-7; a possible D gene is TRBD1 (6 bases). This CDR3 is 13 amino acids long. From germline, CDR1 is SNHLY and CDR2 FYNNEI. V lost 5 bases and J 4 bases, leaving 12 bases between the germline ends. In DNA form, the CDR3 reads TGTGCCAGCAGTCGGGACATCTTGTACGAGCAGTACTTC. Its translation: CASSRDILYEQYF.

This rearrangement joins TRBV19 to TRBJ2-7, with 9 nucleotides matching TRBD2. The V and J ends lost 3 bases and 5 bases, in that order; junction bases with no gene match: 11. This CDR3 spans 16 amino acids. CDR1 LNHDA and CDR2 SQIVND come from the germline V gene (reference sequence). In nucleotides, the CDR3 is TGTGCCAGTAGTATCGCTCCTAGCGGGGCCCTCAACGAGCAGTACTTC. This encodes CASSIAPSGALNEQYF. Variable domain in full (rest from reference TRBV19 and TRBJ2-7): DGGITQSPKYLFRKEGQNVTLSCEQNLNHDAMYWYRQDPGQGLRLIYYSQIVNDFQKGDIAEGYSVSREKKESFPLTVTSAQKNPTAFYLCASSIAPSGALNEQYFGPGTRLTVT.

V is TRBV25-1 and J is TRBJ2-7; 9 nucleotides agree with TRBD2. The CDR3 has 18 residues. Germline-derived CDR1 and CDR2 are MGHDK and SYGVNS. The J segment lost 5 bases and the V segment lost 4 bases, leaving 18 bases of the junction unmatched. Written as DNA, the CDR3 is TGTGCCAGCAGTGCCGCCACCCCGCGGGAGGGCCTAATGAACGAGCAGTACTTC. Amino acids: CASSAATPREGLMNEQYF.

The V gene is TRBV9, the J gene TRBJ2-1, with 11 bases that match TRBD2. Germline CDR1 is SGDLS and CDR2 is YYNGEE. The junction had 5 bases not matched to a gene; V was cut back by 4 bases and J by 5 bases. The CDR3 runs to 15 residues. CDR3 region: CASSFSGRDHNEQFF. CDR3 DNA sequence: TGTGCCAGCAGCTTTAGCGGGAGGGACCACAATGAGCAGTTCTTC.

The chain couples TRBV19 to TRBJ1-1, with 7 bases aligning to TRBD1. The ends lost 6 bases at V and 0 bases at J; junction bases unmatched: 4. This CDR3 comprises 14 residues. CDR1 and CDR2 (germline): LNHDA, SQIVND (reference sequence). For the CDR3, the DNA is TGTGCCAGTAGCCTAACAGGGGTGAACACTGAAGCTTTCTTT. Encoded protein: CASSLTGVNTEAFF.

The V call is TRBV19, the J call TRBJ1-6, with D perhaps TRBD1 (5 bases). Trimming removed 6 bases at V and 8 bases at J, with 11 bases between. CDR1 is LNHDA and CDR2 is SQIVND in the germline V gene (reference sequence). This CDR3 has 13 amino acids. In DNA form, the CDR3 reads TGTGCCAGTAGCGGACATGATCATTCACCCCTCCACTTT. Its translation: CASSGHDHSPLHF. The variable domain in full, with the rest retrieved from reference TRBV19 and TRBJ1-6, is DGGITQSPKYLFRKEGQNVTLSCEQNLNHDAMYWYRQDPGQGLRLIYYSQIVNDFQKGDIAEGYSVSREKKESFPLTVTSAQKNPTAFYLCASSGHDHSPLHFGNGTRLTVT.

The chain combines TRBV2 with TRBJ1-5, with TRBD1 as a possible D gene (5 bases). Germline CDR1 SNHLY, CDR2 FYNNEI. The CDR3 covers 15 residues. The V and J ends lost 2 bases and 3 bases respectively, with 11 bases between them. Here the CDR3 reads CASSERSGNNQPQHF. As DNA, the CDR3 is TGTGCCAGCAGTGAACGATCAGGGAACAATCAGCCCCAGCATTTT.

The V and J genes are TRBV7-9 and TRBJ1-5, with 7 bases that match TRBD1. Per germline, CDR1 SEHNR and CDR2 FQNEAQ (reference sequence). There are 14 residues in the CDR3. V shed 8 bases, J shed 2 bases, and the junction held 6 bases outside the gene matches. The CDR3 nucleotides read TGTGCCAGCTCCCCCGGACAGGGCAATCAGCCCCAGCATTTT. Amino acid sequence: CASSPGQGNQPQHF.

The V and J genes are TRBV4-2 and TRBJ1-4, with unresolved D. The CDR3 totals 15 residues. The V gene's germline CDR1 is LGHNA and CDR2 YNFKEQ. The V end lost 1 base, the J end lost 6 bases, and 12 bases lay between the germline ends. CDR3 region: CASSQGQAFDEKLFF. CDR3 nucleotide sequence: TGTGCCAGCAGCCAAGGCCAGGCATTCGATGAAAAACTGTTTTTT.

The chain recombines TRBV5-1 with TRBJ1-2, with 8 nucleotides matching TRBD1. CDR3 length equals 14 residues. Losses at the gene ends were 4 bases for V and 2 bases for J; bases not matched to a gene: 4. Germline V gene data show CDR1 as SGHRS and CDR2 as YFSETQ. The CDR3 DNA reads TGCGCCAGCAGCACAGGGACAGGAAACTATGGCTACACCTTC. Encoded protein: CASSTGTGNYGYTF.

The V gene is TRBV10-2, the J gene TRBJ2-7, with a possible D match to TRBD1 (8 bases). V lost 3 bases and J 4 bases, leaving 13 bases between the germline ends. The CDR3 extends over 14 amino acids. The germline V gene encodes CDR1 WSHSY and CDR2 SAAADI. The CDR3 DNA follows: TGCGCCAGCAGTGAAACAGGGGGGGGATACGAGCAGTACTTC. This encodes CASSETGGGYEQYF.

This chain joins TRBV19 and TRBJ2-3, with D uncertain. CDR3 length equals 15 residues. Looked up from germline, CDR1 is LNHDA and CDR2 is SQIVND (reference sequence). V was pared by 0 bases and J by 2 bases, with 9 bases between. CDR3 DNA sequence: TGTGCCAGTAGTATAGATGCCCGACTCACAGATACGCAGTATTTT. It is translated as CASSIDARLTDTQYF.

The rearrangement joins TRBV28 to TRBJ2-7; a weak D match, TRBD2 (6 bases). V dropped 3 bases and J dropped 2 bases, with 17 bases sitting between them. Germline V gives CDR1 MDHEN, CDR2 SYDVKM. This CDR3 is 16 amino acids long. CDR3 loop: CASSLPGLPGAYEQYF. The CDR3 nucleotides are TGTGCCAGCAGTTTGCCGGGACTCCCGGGGGCCTACGAGCAGTACTTC.

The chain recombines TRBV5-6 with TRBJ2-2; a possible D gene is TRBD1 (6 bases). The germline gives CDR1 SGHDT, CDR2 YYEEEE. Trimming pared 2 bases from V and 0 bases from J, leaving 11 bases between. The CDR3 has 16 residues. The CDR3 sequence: CASSFWTASNTGELFF. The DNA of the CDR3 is TGTGCCAGCAGCTTTTGGACAGCCTCGAACACCGGGGAGCTGTTTTTT.

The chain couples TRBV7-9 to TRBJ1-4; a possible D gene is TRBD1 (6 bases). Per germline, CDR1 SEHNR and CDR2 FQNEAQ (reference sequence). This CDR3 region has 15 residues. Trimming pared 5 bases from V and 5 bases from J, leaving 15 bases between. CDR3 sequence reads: CASSVLQGANEKLFF. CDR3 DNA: TGTGCCAGCAGCGTATTACAGGGTGCCAATGAAAAACTGTTTTTT.

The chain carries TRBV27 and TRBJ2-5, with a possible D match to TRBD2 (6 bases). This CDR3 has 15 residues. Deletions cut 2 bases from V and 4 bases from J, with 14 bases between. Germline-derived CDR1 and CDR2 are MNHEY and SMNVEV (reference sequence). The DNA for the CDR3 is TGTGCCAGCAGTTTACCGGGAGAGACCATAGAGACCCAGTACTTC. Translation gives CASSLPGETIETQYF.

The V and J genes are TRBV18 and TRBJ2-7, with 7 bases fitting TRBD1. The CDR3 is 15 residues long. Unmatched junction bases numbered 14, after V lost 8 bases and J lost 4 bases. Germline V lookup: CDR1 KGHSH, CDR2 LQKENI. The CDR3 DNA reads TGTGCCAGCGCTCCACGAAGGGGGCTGGAATACGAGCAGTACTTC. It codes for CASAPRRGLEYEQYF.

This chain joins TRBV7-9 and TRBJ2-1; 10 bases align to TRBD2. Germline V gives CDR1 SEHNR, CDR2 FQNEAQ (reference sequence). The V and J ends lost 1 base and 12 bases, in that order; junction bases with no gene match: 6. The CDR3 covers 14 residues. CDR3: CASSLEREGHVQFF. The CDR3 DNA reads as TGTGCCAGCAGCTTAGAGCGGGAGGGCCACGTGCAGTTCTTC.

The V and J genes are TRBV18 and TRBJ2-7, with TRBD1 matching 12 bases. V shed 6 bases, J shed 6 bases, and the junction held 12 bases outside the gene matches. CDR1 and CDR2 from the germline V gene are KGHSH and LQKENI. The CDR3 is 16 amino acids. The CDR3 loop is CASSNRPGQGASEQYF. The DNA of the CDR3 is TGTGCCAGCTCCAATCGACCGGGACAGGGGGCCTCCGAGCAGTACTTC.

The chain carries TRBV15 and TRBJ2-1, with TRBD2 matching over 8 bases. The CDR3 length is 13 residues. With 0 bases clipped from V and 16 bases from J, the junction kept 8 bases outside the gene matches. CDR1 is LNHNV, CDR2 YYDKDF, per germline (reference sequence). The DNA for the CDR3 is TGTGCCACCAGCAGAGATCGAAGCGGGAGAAGCTTCTTC. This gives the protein CATSRDRSGRSFF.

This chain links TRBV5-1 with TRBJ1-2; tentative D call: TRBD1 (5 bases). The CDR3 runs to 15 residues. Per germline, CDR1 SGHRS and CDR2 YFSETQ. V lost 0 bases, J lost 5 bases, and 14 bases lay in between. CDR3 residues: CASSLAGEGPYGYTF. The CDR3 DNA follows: TGCGCCAGCAGCTTGGCCGGGGAGGGGCCATATGGCTACACCTTC.

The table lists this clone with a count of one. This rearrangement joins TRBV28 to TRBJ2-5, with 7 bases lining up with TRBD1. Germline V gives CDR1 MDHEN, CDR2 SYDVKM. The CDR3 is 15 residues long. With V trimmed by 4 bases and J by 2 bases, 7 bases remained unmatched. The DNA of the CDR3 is TGTGCCAGCAGTTGGGGGACAGTAGCTCAAGAGACCCAGTACTTC. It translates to CASSWGTVAQETQYF. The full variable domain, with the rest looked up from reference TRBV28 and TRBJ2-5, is DVKVTQSSRYLVKRTGEKVFLECVQDMDHENMFWYRQDPGLGLRLIYFSYDVKMKEKGDIPEGYSVSREKKERFSLILESASTNQTSMYLCASSWGTVAQETQYFGPGTRLLVL.

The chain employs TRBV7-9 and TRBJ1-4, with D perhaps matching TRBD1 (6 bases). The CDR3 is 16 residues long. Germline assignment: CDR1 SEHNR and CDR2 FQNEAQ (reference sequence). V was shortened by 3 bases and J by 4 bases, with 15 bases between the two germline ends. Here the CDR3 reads CASSFPRGQINEKLFF. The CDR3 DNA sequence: TGTGCCAGCAGCTTCCCCCGTGGACAGATTAATGAAAAACTGTTTTTT.

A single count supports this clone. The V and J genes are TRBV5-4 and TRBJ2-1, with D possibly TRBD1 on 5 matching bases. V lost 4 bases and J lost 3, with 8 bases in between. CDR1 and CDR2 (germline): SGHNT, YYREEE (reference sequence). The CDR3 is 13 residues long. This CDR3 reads CASSADSYNEQFF. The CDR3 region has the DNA TGTGCCAGCAGCGCTGACAGCTACAATGAGCAGTTCTTC.

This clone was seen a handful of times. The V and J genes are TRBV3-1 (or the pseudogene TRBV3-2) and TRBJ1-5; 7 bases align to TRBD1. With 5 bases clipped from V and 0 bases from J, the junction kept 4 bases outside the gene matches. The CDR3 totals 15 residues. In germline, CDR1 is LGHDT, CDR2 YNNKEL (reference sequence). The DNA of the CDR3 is TGTGCCAGCAGCGCGACAGGGAATAGCAATCAGCCCCAGCATTTT. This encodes CASSATGNSNQPQHF.

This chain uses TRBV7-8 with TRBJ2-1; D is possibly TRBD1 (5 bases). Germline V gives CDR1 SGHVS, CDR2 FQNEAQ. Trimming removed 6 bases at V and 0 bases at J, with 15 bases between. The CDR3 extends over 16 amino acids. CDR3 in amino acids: CASRLQGVSSYNEQFF. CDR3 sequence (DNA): TGTGCCAGCAGGCTCCAAGGGGTATCCTCCTACAATGAGCAGTTCTTC.

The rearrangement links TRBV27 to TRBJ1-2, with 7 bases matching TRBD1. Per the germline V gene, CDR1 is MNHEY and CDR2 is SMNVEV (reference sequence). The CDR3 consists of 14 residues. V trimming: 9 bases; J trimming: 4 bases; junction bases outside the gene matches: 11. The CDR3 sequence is CASPSTGTLYGYTF. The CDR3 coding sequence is TGTGCCAGTCCGTCGACAGGGACCCTCTATGGCTACACCTTC.

The CDR3 is CASSGTGLAGAWAGELFF. DNA for the CDR3: TGTGCCAGCAGTGGGACTGGACTAGCGGGAGCTTGGGCCGGGGAGCTGTTTTTT. The chain couples TRBV2 to TRBJ2-2, with 13 bases fitting TRBD2. The V segment lost 4 bases and the J segment 6 bases; nucleotides outside the gene matches: 11. Germline loops: CDR1 SNHLY, CDR2 FYNNEI. This CDR3 comprises 18 residues.

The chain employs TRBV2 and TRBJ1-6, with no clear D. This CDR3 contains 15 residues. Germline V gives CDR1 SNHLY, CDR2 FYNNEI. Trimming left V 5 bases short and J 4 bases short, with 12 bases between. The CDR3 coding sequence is TGTGCCAGCAGTCCAGAACAGAGATATAATTCACCCCTCCACTTT. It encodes CASSPEQRYNSPLHF.

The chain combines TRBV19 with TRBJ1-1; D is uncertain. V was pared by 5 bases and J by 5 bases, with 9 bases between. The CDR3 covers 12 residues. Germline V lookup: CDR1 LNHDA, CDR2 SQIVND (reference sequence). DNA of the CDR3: TGTGCCAGTAGTCGGGGAAGAACTGAAGCTTTCTTT. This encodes CASSRGRTEAFF.